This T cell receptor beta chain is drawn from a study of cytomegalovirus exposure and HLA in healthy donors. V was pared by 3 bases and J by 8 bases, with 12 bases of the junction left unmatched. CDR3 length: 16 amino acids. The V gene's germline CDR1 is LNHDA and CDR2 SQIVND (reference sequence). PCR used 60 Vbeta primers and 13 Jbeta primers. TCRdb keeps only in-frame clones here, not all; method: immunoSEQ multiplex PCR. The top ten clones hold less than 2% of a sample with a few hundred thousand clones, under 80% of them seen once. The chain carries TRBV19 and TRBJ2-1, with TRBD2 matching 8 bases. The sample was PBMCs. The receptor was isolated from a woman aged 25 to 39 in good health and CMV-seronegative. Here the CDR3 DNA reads TGTGCCAGTAGTATGCCGGGTAGCGGGACGGGAGATGAGCAGTTCTTC. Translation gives CASSMPGSGTGDEQFF.